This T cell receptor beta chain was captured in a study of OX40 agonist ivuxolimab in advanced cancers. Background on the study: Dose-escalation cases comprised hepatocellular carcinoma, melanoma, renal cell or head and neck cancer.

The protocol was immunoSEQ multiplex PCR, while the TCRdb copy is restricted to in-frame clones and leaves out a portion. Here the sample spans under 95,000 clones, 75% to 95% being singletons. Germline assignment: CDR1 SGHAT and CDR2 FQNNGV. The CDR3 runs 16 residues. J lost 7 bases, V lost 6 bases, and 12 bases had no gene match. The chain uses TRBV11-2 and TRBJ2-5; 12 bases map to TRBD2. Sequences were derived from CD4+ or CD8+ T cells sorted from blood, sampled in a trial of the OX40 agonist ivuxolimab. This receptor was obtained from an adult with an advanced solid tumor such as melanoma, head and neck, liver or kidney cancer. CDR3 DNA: TGTGCCAGCAGTCTGGCGGGGGGACTAGCGGGCGGGACCCAGTACTTC. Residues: CASSLAGGLAGGTQYF.